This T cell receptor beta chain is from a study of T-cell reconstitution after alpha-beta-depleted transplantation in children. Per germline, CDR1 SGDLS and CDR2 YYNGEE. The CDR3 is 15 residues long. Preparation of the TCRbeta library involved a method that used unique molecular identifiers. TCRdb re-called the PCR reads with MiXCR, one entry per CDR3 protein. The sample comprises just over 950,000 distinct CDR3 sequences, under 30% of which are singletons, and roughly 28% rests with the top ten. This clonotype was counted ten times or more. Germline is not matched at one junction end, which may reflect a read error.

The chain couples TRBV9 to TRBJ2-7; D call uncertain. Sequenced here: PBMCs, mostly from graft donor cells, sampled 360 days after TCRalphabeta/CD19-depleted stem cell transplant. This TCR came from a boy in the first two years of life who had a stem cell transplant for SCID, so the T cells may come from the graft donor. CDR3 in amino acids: CASSVDQLRGTQLVF. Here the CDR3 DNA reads TGTGCCAGCAGCGTAGACCAGCTAAGAGGAACCCAGTTGGTCTTC.